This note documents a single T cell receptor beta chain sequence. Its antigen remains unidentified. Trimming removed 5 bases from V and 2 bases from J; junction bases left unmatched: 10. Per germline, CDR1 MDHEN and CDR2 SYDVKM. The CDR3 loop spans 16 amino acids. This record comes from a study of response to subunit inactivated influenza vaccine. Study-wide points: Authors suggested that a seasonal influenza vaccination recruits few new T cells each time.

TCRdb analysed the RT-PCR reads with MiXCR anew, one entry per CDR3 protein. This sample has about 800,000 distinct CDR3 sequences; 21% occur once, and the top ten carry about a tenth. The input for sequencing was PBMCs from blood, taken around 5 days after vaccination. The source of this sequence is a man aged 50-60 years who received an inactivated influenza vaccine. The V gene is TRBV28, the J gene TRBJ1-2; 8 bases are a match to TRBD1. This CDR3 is CASSPYTRTGNYGYTF. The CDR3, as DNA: TGTGCCAGCAGTCCCTATACCCGGACAGGGAACTATGGCTACACCTTC.